The present T cell receptor beta chain was sequenced within a study of T cell responses to AZD1222 COVID-19 vaccine. The CDR3 is made up of 15 amino acids. The ends lost 5 bases at V and 8 bases at J; junction bases unmatched: 9. Germline assignment: CDR1 SEHNR and CDR2 FQNEAQ (reference sequence). Clones were sequenced by immunoSEQ multiplex PCR, and TCRdb holds only the in-frame ones, with some missing. The repertoire holds 150,000 to 200,000 clones, with 85% to 95% as singletons. The chain employs TRBV7-9 and TRBJ1-4; TRBD1 aligns across 9 bases. The sample in question was peripheral blood, obtained on day 0 of AZD1222 vaccination. The origin of this receptor is an adult in good health. The CDR3 loop reads CASSAPGQGSEKLFF. In DNA, the CDR3 is TGTGCCAGCAGCGCCCCGGGACAGGGTTCAGAAAAACTGTTTTTT.